This is a list of T cell receptor beta chains from one sample in a study of shared clonotypes between healthy human individuals. This table comes from immunoSEQ multiplex PCR, and its TCRdb copy is limited to in-frame clones, with some not included. The sample has roughly 1,100,000 clones; under 80% are singletons. Sequencing input: memory CD4+ T cells sorted from blood. Receptors were obtained from a man aged 18-30 years in good health. The CDR3 runs from the conserved cysteine through the conserved F or W. D genes are given only for firm matches. Rows may omit the clone size; those that give it use once, few, many or a size class.

v_call: TRBV10-3; clone_size: .; d_call: .; j_call: TRBJ2-3; cdr3_nt: TGTGCCATCAGTGGCAAGGGAACCAGCACAGATACGCAGTATTTT; cdr3_aa: CAISGKGTSTDTQYF
v_call: TRBV10-2; clone_size: .; d_call: .; j_call: TRBJ1-1; cdr3_nt: TGCGCCAGCAGTGACGCCTGGGAAGCTTTCTTT; cdr3_aa: CASSDAWEAFF
v_call: TRBV27; clone_size: .; d_call: .; j_call: TRBJ1-1; cdr3_nt: TGTGCCAGCAGTCTACGGGGAGAAGCTTTCTTT; cdr3_aa: CASSLRGEAFF
v_call: TRBV28; clone_size: many; d_call: .; j_call: TRBJ1-1; cdr3_nt: TGTGCCAGCAGTTTACTGAGGAGAGAAGCTTTCTTT; cdr3_aa: CASSLLRREAFF
v_call: TRBV7-2; clone_size: .; d_call: TRBD1; j_call: TRBJ1-4; cdr3_nt: TGTGCCAGCAGCTCACCGGGACAGCCTTTAAGGGCTAATGAAAAACTGTTTTTT; cdr3_aa: CASSSPGQPLRANEKLFF
v_call: TRBV5-4; clone_size: .; d_call: .; j_call: TRBJ1-2; cdr3_nt: TGTGCCAGCAGCGCACCGGACGGTGGCTACACCTTC; cdr3_aa: CASSAPDGGYTF
v_call: TRBV2; clone_size: few; d_call: TRBD1; j_call: TRBJ1-1; cdr3_nt: TGTGCCAGCAAGACAGGGCATGATGAAGCTTTCTTT; cdr3_aa: CASKTGHDEAFF
v_call: TRBV5-1; clone_size: .; d_call: TRBD2; j_call: TRBJ2-1; cdr3_nt: TGCGCCAGCAGCTTGAATAGCGGGGGGCCTTCCAATGAGCAGTTCTTC; cdr3_aa: CASSLNSGGPSNEQFF
v_call: TRBV10-2; clone_size: .; d_call: TRBD2; j_call: TRBJ2-7; cdr3_nt: TGCGCCAGCAGCGAAAGATCGGGACTAGCGGAAACCTACGAGCAGTACTTC; cdr3_aa: CASSERSGLAETYEQYF
v_call: TRBV5-1; clone_size: .; d_call: .; j_call: TRBJ1-1; cdr3_nt: TGCGCCAGCACGCCCAAGACGGGCGGGATCACTGAAGCTTTCTTT; cdr3_aa: CASTPKTGGITEAFF
v_call: TRBV7-2; clone_size: .; d_call: TRBD2; j_call: TRBJ2-3; cdr3_nt: TGTGCCAGCAGCTTCACGGGGGGAGATACGCAGTATTTT; cdr3_aa: CASSFTGGDTQYF
v_call: TRBV7-9; clone_size: .; d_call: TRBD1; j_call: TRBJ2-7; cdr3_nt: TGTGCCAGCAGCTTAGGAGGACAGGGGATCAACGAGCAGTACTTC; cdr3_aa: CASSLGGQGINEQYF
v_call: TRBV11-2; clone_size: once; d_call: .; j_call: TRBJ2-5; cdr3_nt: TGTGCCAGCAGCTCCCGATGGACAAGCGAGACCCAGTACTTC; cdr3_aa: CASSSRWTSETQYF
v_call: TRBV20-1; clone_size: few; d_call: .; j_call: TRBJ1-1; cdr3_nt: TGCAGTGGTACCCTAAGGACTGAAGCTTTCTTT; cdr3_aa: CSGTLRTEAFF
v_call: TRBV6-1; clone_size: few; d_call: TRBD1; j_call: TRBJ1-1; cdr3_nt: TGTGCCAGCAGTCGACAGGGTGAAGCTTTCTTT; cdr3_aa: CASSRQGEAFF
v_call: TRBV19; clone_size: .; d_call: .; j_call: TRBJ1-5; cdr3_nt: TGTGCCAGTAGTATATTGCGTGCTCCTAATCAGCCCCAGCATTTT; cdr3_aa: CASSILRAPNQPQHF
v_call: TRBV7-9; clone_size: few; d_call: TRBD1; j_call: TRBJ2-7; cdr3_nt: TGTGCCAGCAGCTTAACGAGACAGGGGCCGAACGAGCAGTACTTC; cdr3_aa: CASSLTRQGPNEQYF
v_call: TRBV6-1; clone_size: .; d_call: .; j_call: TRBJ2-7; cdr3_nt: TGTGCCAGCAGTGAAGAGCGCGGGGCCCAGTACTTC; cdr3_aa: CASSEERGAQYF
v_call: TRBV18; clone_size: .; d_call: TRBD2; j_call: TRBJ2-5; cdr3_nt: TGTGCCAGCTCACCGACTAGCGGGACCCCTGAGGACTTC; cdr3_aa: CASSPTSGTPEDF
v_call: TRBV19; clone_size: .; d_call: .; j_call: TRBJ2-5; cdr3_nt: TGTGCCAGTATGGGGCGGGGAGAGACCCAGTACTTC; cdr3_aa: CASMGRGETQYF
v_call: TRBV9; clone_size: .; d_call: .; j_call: TRBJ2-3; cdr3_nt: TGTGCCAGCAGCGTAGGCGGCATTAGCACAGATACGCAGTATTTT; cdr3_aa: CASSVGGISTDTQYF
v_call: TRBV7-2; clone_size: .; d_call: TRBD2; j_call: TRBJ2-5; cdr3_nt: TGTGCCAGCAGCTTAGAGGGAGGGGCAGAGACCCAGTACTTC; cdr3_aa: CASSLEGGAETQYF
v_call: TRBV2; clone_size: .; d_call: .; j_call: TRBJ1-2; cdr3_nt: TGTGCCAGCAGTGAAGCGGTGGGCGGCTATGGCTACACCTTC; cdr3_aa: CASSEAVGGYGYTF
v_call: TRBV7-2; clone_size: .; d_call: TRBD1; j_call: TRBJ1-4; cdr3_nt: TGTGCCAGCAGCCTATTAGGACAGGGGGCTGAAAAACTGTTTTTT; cdr3_aa: CASSLLGQGAEKLFF
v_call: TRBV5-1; clone_size: .; d_call: TRBD1; j_call: TRBJ1-1; cdr3_nt: TGCGCCAGCAGCTTGACTACAGGGGGACCGGTCCGGGAAGCTTTCTTT; cdr3_aa: CASSLTTGGPVREAFF
v_call: TRBV30; clone_size: .; d_call: TRBD1; j_call: TRBJ2-7; cdr3_nt: TGTGCCCATGTTAGGACAGGTGGTGGTGACGAGCAGTACTTC; cdr3_aa: CAHVRTGGGDEQYF
v_call: TRBV6-4; clone_size: .; d_call: TRBD1; j_call: TRBJ1-5; cdr3_nt: TGTGCCAGCAGTGACAGGGACAGGGCTTGGCGTAGCAATCAGCCCCAGCATTTT; cdr3_aa: CASSDRDRAWRSNQPQHF
v_call: TRBV30; clone_size: .; d_call: .; j_call: TRBJ1-6; cdr3_nt: TGTGCCTGGAGGGGCCAAGGGACGGGTTCACCCCTCCACTTT; cdr3_aa: CAWRGQGTGSPLHF
v_call: TRBV6-6; clone_size: .; d_call: .; j_call: TRBJ1-3; cdr3_nt: TGTGCCAGCAGAAGGGGCTCTGGAAACACCATATATTTT; cdr3_aa: CASRRGSGNTIYF
v_call: TRBV15; clone_size: many; d_call: .; j_call: TRBJ2-3; cdr3_nt: TGTGCCACCAGCAGAGATCGAGGTAGCATGAGGGTAGATACGCAGTATTTT; cdr3_aa: CATSRDRGSMRVDTQYF
v_call: TRBV30; clone_size: few; d_call: TRBD1; j_call: TRBJ1-5; cdr3_nt: TGTGCCTGGGGACAGGGAAACAATCAGCCCCAGCATTTT; cdr3_aa: CAWGQGNNQPQHF
v_call: TRBV20-1; clone_size: .; d_call: .; j_call: TRBJ1-1; cdr3_nt: TGCAGTGCTAGAGCCGTGACTGAAGCTTTCTTT; cdr3_aa: CSARAVTEAFF
v_call: TRBV6-6; clone_size: .; d_call: .; j_call: TRBJ1-1; cdr3_nt: TGTGCCAGCAGTTACTCGCGAGGGCTCTTCTTT; cdr3_aa: CASSYSRGLFF
v_call: TRBV15; clone_size: .; d_call: .; j_call: TRBJ2-6; cdr3_nt: TGTGCCACCAGCAGAGCCTCTGGGGCCAACGTCCTGACTTTC; cdr3_aa: CATSRASGANVLTF
v_call: TRBV2; clone_size: .; d_call: TRBD2; j_call: TRBJ2-2; cdr3_nt: TGTGCCAGCAGCCCCGCGGGCGGGAGAGGCACCGGGGAGCTGTTTTTT; cdr3_aa: CASSPAGGRGTGELFF
v_call: TRBV13; clone_size: .; d_call: .; j_call: TRBJ2-2; cdr3_nt: TGTGCCAGCAGCTATTCAGGGATTTCGAGCACCGGGGAGCTGTTTTTT; cdr3_aa: CASSYSGISSTGELFF
v_call: TRBV27; clone_size: .; d_call: .; j_call: TRBJ1-5; cdr3_nt: TGTGCCAGCACCCTGGGGGGGGGCTTCGGCAATCAGCCCCAGCATTTT; cdr3_aa: CASTLGGGFGNQPQHF
v_call: TRBV27; clone_size: .; d_call: TRBD1; j_call: TRBJ1-5; cdr3_nt: TGTGCCAGCAGTCGGGACAGGGGGGGCAATCAGCCCCAGCATTTT; cdr3_aa: CASSRDRGGNQPQHF
v_call: TRBV7-2; clone_size: .; d_call: .; j_call: TRBJ2-1; cdr3_nt: TGTGCCAGCAGCTTATCCACTAGCTGGGGCACTGAGCAGTTCTTC; cdr3_aa: CASSLSTSWGTEQFF
v_call: TRBV30; clone_size: .; d_call: .; j_call: TRBJ1-2; cdr3_nt: TGTGCCTGGTTGGCCCGGACAGACCTTTCTGGCTACACCTTC; cdr3_aa: CAWLARTDLSGYTF
v_call: TRBV6-1; clone_size: .; d_call: TRBD2; j_call: TRBJ2-7; cdr3_nt: TGTGCCAGCAGTGGAAGGACTAGCGGTGCCTACGAGCAGTACTTC; cdr3_aa: CASSGRTSGAYEQYF
v_call: TRBV6-5; clone_size: few; d_call: TRBD2; j_call: TRBJ2-2; cdr3_nt: TGTGCCAGCCTGGTAGCGGGGACCGGGGAGCTGTTTTTT; cdr3_aa: CASLVAGTGELFF
v_call: TRBV27; clone_size: .; d_call: .; j_call: TRBJ1-6; cdr3_nt: TGTGCCAGCAGTTTTGGGCAGGGGAAATCACCCCTCCACTTT; cdr3_aa: CASSFGQGKSPLHF
v_call: TRBV9; clone_size: .; d_call: TRBD1; j_call: TRBJ1-3; cdr3_nt: TGTGCCAGCAGCCCACCAGGGGGGGTTGGAAACACCATATATTTT; cdr3_aa: CASSPPGGVGNTIYF
v_call: TRBV21-1; clone_size: .; d_call: .; j_call: TRBJ1-4; cdr3_nt: TGTGCCAGCAGCCCCCACTCCCGGGACAGGGCTTCCGAAAAACTGTTTTTT; cdr3_aa: CASSPHSRDRASEKLFF
v_call: TRBV27; clone_size: .; d_call: .; j_call: TRBJ2-1; cdr3_nt: TGTGCCAGCGGGAAGCTATACAATGAGCAGTTCTTC; cdr3_aa: CASGKLYNEQFF
v_call: TRBV19; clone_size: .; d_call: TRBD2; j_call: TRBJ2-1; cdr3_nt: TGTGCCACCATGGCTAGCGGGAGAGGAGGTGAGCAGTTCTTC; cdr3_aa: CATMASGRGGEQFF
v_call: TRBV7-9; clone_size: .; d_call: TRBD1; j_call: TRBJ2-3; cdr3_nt: TGTGCCAGCAGCTCGGGACAGGGGGCGCGGACAGATACGCAGTATTTT; cdr3_aa: CASSSGQGARTDTQYF
v_call: TRBV30; clone_size: .; d_call: TRBD1; j_call: TRBJ2-7; cdr3_nt: TGTGCCTGGAGCTCCGGGACAGGAGGCTACGAGCAGTACTTC; cdr3_aa: CAWSSGTGGYEQYF
v_call: TRBV2; clone_size: .; d_call: .; j_call: TRBJ2-7; cdr3_nt: TGTGCCAGCAGTGAAGCGCGGCAGGTCCACTACGAGCAGTACTTC; cdr3_aa: CASSEARQVHYEQYF
v_call: TRBV7-9; clone_size: few; d_call: .; j_call: TRBJ2-3; cdr3_nt: TGTGCCAGCAGCTCGGGACTCAGCACAGATACGCAGTATTTT; cdr3_aa: CASSSGLSTDTQYF
v_call: TRBV5-1; clone_size: .; d_call: .; j_call: TRBJ1-1; cdr3_nt: TGCGCCAGCAGCTTTTCTAACAGGGAAACTGAAGCTTTCTTT; cdr3_aa: CASSFSNRETEAFF
v_call: TRBV7-2; clone_size: .; d_call: TRBD1; j_call: TRBJ2-2; cdr3_nt: TGTGCCAGCAGCTCCCCCCAGGGGGCGCACACCGGGGAGCTGTTTTTT; cdr3_aa: CASSSPQGAHTGELFF
v_call: TRBV7-9; clone_size: .; d_call: .; j_call: TRBJ2-1; cdr3_nt: TGTGCCAGCAGCACAACAGGGATGACATCCTACAATGAGCAGTTCTTC; cdr3_aa: CASSTTGMTSYNEQFF
v_call: TRBV5-1; clone_size: .; d_call: TRBD1; j_call: TRBJ2-5; cdr3_nt: TGCGCCAGTTTCAGTCCCGGGACAGAAGAGACCCAGTACTTC; cdr3_aa: CASFSPGTEETQYF
v_call: TRBV6-5; clone_size: .; d_call: .; j_call: TRBJ1-4; cdr3_nt: TGTGCCAGCAGTTACGGGCAGGGCCCAAATGAAAAACTGTTTTTT; cdr3_aa: CASSYGQGPNEKLFF